This TCR beta chain was obtained from a study of monozygotic twins with cystic fibrosis. As concerns this clone: Its antigen is as yet unknown.

Data came from immunoSEQ multiplex PCR; TCRdb stores just in-frame clones and leaves some out. The profile covers roughly 30,000 clones, with more than 85% appearing a single time and roughly 1% taken by the ten largest. Study-level findings and limits: In 13 of 16 pairs, V gene usage was closest to the co-twin's.

The CDR3 is made up of 13 amino acids. Germline assignment: CDR1 SGHRS and CDR2 YFSETQ. V was cut by 3 bases and J by 1 base, with 7 bases left in between. Sequencing used blood. The J gene is TRBJ1-1, the V gene TRBV5-1; D gene ambiguous. This TCR was recovered from a girl aged 2 to 9 with cystic fibrosis. Here the CDR3 reads CASSSGTNTEAFF. The CDR3 DNA reads TGCGCCAGCAGCTCGGGTACGAACACTGAAGCTTTCTTT.